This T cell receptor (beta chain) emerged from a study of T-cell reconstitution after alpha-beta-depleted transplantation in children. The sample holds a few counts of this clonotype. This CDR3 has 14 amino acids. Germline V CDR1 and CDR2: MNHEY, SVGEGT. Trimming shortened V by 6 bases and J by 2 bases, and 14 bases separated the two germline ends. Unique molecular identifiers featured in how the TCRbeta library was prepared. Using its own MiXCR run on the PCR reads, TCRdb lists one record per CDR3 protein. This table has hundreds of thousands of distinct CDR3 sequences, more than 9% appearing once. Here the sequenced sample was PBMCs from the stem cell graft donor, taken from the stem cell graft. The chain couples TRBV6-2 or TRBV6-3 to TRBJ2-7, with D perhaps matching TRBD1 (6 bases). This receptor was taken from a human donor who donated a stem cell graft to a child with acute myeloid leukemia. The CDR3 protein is CASRKWDTAYEQYF. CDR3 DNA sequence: TGTGCCAGCAGAAAGTGGGACACCGCCTACGAGCAGTACTTC.